Following are 21 T cell receptor beta chains from one sample sequenced in a study of graft-versus-host responses after intestinal transplantation. TCRdb's table, derived via immunoSEQ multiplex PCR, lists solely in-frame clones and lacks some. The sample lists roughly 36,000 clones, 80% to 85% seen once, with 3.5% in the top ten. This sample comprised PBMCs, obtained about 38 months after transplant. These receptors all come from a human patient who received an intestinal transplant, so some T cells may come from the graft donor.

V is TRBV1 and J is TRBJ2-3. TRBV1 is assigned pseudogene status. The length of the CDR3 is 16 residues. In nucleotides, the CDR3 is TGCACCAGCAGCCAAGATAGGGGGGTTAGCACAGATACGCAGTATTTT. Translating gives CTSSQDRGVSTDTQYF.

The chain couples TRBV2 to TRBJ2-1, with D tentatively TRBD2 (6 bases). The germline gives CDR1 SNHLY, CDR2 FYNNEI. This CDR3 contains 13 residues. Trimming cost V 4 bases and J 8 bases, with 12 bases left between them. CDR3 region: CASSGLVGDEQFF. CDR3 nucleotides: TGTGCCAGCAGTGGACTAGTCGGGGATGAGCAGTTCTTC.

The J gene is TRBJ2-2, the V gene TRBV28, with D unresolved. The V end lost 6 bases, the J end lost 5 bases, and 7 bases lay between the germline ends. Germline loops: CDR1 MDHEN, CDR2 SYDVKM. The CDR3 is 12 residues long. This CDR3 reads CASSPWTGELFF. CDR3 in DNA: TGTGCCAGCAGCCCCTGGACCGGGGAGCTGTTTTTT.

The gene calls are TRBV19 and TRBJ2-1, with 8 bases fitting TRBD1. Per germline, CDR1 LNHDA and CDR2 SQIVND (reference sequence). V was pared by 6 bases and J by 7 bases, with 11 bases of the junction left unmatched. The CDR3 is 15 residues long. The CDR3 reads CASSDLRQGRNEQFF. As DNA, the CDR3 is TGTGCCAGTAGCGACCTTCGACAGGGGAGGAATGAGCAGTTCTTC.

The CDR3 sequence is CASSPLRPWAAEKLFF. CDR3 DNA sequence: TGTGCCAGCAGCCCCCTACGCCCTTGGGCGGCTGAAAAACTGTTTTTT. V and J are TRBV7-3 and TRBJ1-4; D is undetermined. CDR1 is SGHTA, CDR2 FQGTGA, per germline. Trimming removed 5 bases from V and 7 bases from J, with 20 bases in between. The CDR3 loop spans 16 amino acids.

This clone was seen a handful of times. The chain recombines TRBV28 with TRBJ2-7, with D possibly matching TRBD1 (5 bases). Trimming removed 6 bases from V and 4 bases from J, with 16 bases in between. This CDR3 spans 14 amino acids. CDR1 and CDR2 (germline): MDHEN, SYDVKM. The CDR3, as DNA: TGTGCCAGCAGCCACCTCAGGGAACCGTACGAGCAGTACTTC. Protein product: CASSHLREPYEQYF. The full variable domain, rest sourced from reference TRBV28 and TRBJ2-7, is DVKVTQSSRYLVKRTGEKVFLECVQDMDHENMFWYRQDPGLGLRLIYFSYDVKMKEKGDIPEGYSVSREKKERFSLILESASTNQTSMYLCASSHLREPYEQYFGPGTRLTVT.

The table lists this clone with a count of one. V is TRBV11-2 and J is TRBJ2-5; TRBD2 agrees at 8 bases. The assigned J gene may be wrong: the sequence end matches TRBJ2-7 better. CDR3 length: 14 residues. Germline values: CDR1 SGHAT, CDR2 FQNNGV. In DNA, the CDR3 is TGTGCCAGCAGCTTCGCTAGCGGGTCCTACGAGCAGTACTTC. This translates into CASSFASGSYEQYF.

The chain combines TRBV7-9 with TRBJ1-4; D is uncertain. CDR1 is SEHNR and CDR2 is FQNEAQ in the germline V gene (reference sequence). The CDR3 contains 15 residues. Trimming shortened V by 1 base and J by 7 bases, and 13 bases separated the two germline ends. The CDR3 protein is CASSLVGSVGEKLFF. As DNA, the CDR3 is TGTGCCAGCAGCTTAGTGGGCAGCGTAGGTGAAAAACTGTTTTTT.

This rearrangement joins TRBV4-1 to TRBJ1-5; TRBD1 matches at 8 bases. The germline CDR1 and CDR2 sequences are MGHRA and YSYEKL. This CDR3 is built from 15 residues. The J segment lost 6 bases and the V segment lost 0 bases, leaving 4 bases of the junction unmatched. The CDR3 sequence is CASSQDSQGVQPQHF. CDR3 nucleotides: TGCGCCAGCAGCCAAGACTCACAGGGGGTTCAGCCCCAGCATTTT.

This clone was picked up a small number of times. The chain uses TRBV5-6 and TRBJ2-4; possible D gene TRBD2, 6 bases. From germline, CDR1 is SGHDT and CDR2 YYEEEE. V lost 1 base and J 9 bases, leaving 8 bases between the germline ends. The CDR3 loop spans 12 amino acids. CDR3 residues: CASSLREAIQYF. The CDR3 coding sequence is TGTGCCAGCAGCTTGAGGGAGGCCATTCAGTACTTC.

The V and J genes are TRBV28 and TRBJ1-1, with D possibly TRBD1 on 6 matching bases. Between the trimmed V and J ends, which lost 2 bases and 5 bases, there was a span of 6 bases. This CDR3 is 12 amino acids long. The germline V gene has CDR1 MDHEN and CDR2 SYDVKM. The CDR3 sequence is CASSLQGTEAFF. As DNA, the CDR3 is TGTGCCAGCAGTTTACAGGGGACTGAAGCTTTCTTT.

This clone appeared once. The chain is built from TRBV27 and TRBJ1-1; possibly TRBD1 for D (6 bases). V lost 6 bases, J lost 3 bases, and 14 bases lay in between. Germline CDR1 is MNHEY and CDR2 is SMNVEV (reference sequence). This CDR3 has 14 amino acids. The chain's CDR3 is CASSRRGWDTEAFF. The CDR3 DNA reads TGTGCCAGCAGCCGCAGGGGTTGGGACACTGAAGCTTTCTTT.

This rearrangement joins TRBV28 to TRBJ1-5; D is possibly TRBD1 (5 bases). Germline-derived CDR1 and CDR2 are MDHEN and SYDVKM. The CDR3 has 17 residues. The V end was cut by 3 bases, the J end by 1 base, with 16 bases between. The CDR3 sequence: CASSFSAGLGSNQPQHF. DNA of the CDR3: TGTGCCAGCAGTTTCTCCGCGGGACTTGGCAGCAATCAGCCCCAGCATTTT.

The genes are TRBV5-1 and TRBJ2-2, with 9 bases aligning to TRBD1. The germline gives CDR1 SGHRS, CDR2 YFSETQ. The junction had 12 bases not matched to a gene; V was cut back by 4 bases and J by 5 bases. The CDR3 runs to 17 residues. CDR3 region: CASSGKPGQGLTGELFF. Here the CDR3 DNA reads TGCGCCAGCAGCGGCAAACCGGGACAGGGACTGACCGGGGAGCTGTTTTTT.

This clone was seen a single time. The chain combines TRBV4-2 with TRBJ2-1, with D perhaps matching TRBD2 (5 bases). The CDR3 is 15 amino acids. The V and J ends lost 1 base and 7 bases respectively, with 14 bases between them. Germline V lookup: CDR1 LGHNA, CDR2 YNFKEQ. CDR3 protein: CASSQGRETPNEQFF. As DNA, the CDR3 is TGTGCCAGCAGCCAAGGTCGGGAAACCCCTAATGAGCAGTTCTTC.

This clone was observed once. The chain has TRBV19 and TRBJ1-5; possibly TRBD1 for D (6 bases). Germline V CDR1 and CDR2: LNHDA, SQIVND (reference sequence). The CDR3 is made up of 13 amino acids. V lost 7 bases and J lost 6, with 13 bases in between. In DNA form, the CDR3 reads TGTGCCAGTAAGAAGGGGGGCGGTCAGCCCCAGCATTTT. This gives the protein CASKKGGGQPQHF.

The V gene is TRBV29-1, the J gene TRBJ2-5; TRBD1 matches at 7 bases. Germline-derived CDR1 and CDR2 are SQVTM and ANQGSEA. The V gene end was trimmed by 7 bases and the J gene end by 5 bases; junction bases not matched to a gene: 13. This CDR3 contains 14 residues. CDR3 bases: TGCAGCGCCGCCAACAGGGGCGCGTTCGAGACCCAGTACTTC. Translated: CSAANRGAFETQYF.

The J gene is TRBJ2-7, the V gene TRBV27; no firm D call. The CDR3 is made up of 13 amino acids. Germline CDR1 reads MNHEY; CDR2 reads SMNVEV (reference sequence). Trimming took 5 bases from V and 5 from J, leaving 13 bases between them. CDR3 residues: CASSITYRHEQYF. In DNA form, the CDR3 reads TGTGCCAGCAGTATCACTTACCGGCACGAGCAGTACTTC.

This chain links TRBV28 with TRBJ2-7; 7 nucleotides agree with TRBD2. The V gene's germline CDR1 is MDHEN and CDR2 SYDVKM. The V gene end was trimmed by 6 bases and the J gene end by 4 bases; junction bases not matched to a gene: 6. CDR3 length: 13 residues. The CDR3 DNA reads TGTGCCAGCAGGTCGGGGGGATTGTACGAGCAGTACTTC. Its protein product is CASRSGGLYEQYF.

The V gene is TRBV6-4, the J gene TRBJ2-2, with a possible D match to TRBD2 (8 bases). Germline CDR1 is MRHNA and CDR2 is SNTAGT. There are 16 residues in the CDR3. Trimming stripped 7 bases from V and 6 bases from J, with 21 bases between. The CDR3 region is CASKGQAAAGAGELFF. The CDR3 DNA reads as TGTGCCAGCAAAGGACAGGCCGCAGCGGGGGCCGGGGAGCTGTTTTTT.

CDR3 sequence (DNA): TGTGCCAGCAGATTAACAGGGACAGAGACCCAGTACTTC. Protein sequence: CASRLTGTETQYF. The rearrangement links TRBV28 to TRBJ2-5; TRBD1 is a possible D gene (6 bases). Germline lookup yields CDR1 MDHEN and CDR2 SYDVKM. The V end was cut by 6 bases, the J end by 4 bases, with 12 bases between. There are 13 residues in the CDR3.